One sample yielded the 31 T cell receptor beta chains listed below, sequenced in a study of cytomegalovirus exposure and HLA in healthy donors. PCR primers comprised 60 Vbeta and 13 Jbeta primers. Using immunoSEQ multiplex PCR, the repertoire was profiled, and TCRdb retains in-frame clones only, with some absent. Of 180,000 or so clones in the sample, roughly 74% were seen once. The material sequenced was PBMCs. The receptors stem from a woman aged 40 to 55 in good health and CMV-seropositive.

This clone has more than one count but fewer than ten. This chain joins TRBV9 and TRBJ2-3, with 8 bases identical to TRBD1. V was clipped by 3 bases and J by 4 bases; unmatched bases: 10. Germline CDR1 reads SGDLS; CDR2 reads YYNGEE. The CDR3 runs 16 residues. CDR3 region: CASSADRTGYPDTQYF. As DNA, the CDR3 is TGTGCCAGCAGCGCAGACAGGACAGGGTATCCAGATACGCAGTATTTT.

The rearrangement links TRBV11-3 to TRBJ2-1, with 11 positions matching TRBD2. Trimming took 5 bases from V and 6 from J; bases not matched to a gene: 9. This CDR3 region has 16 residues. CDR1 and CDR2 (germline): SGHNT, YENEEA. The CDR3 spells CASSPRASGRSNEQFF. CDR3 bases: TGTGCCAGCAGCCCCCGTGCTAGCGGGAGGTCCAATGAGCAGTTCTTC. The complete variable domain, with remaining parts taken from reference TRBV11-3 and TRBJ2-1, reads EAGVVQSPRYKIIEKKQPVAFWCNPISGHNTLYWYLQNLGQGPELLIRYENEEAVDDSQLPKDRFSAERLKGVDSTLKIQPAELGDSAVYLCASSPRASGRSNEQFFGPGTRLTVL.

This chain links TRBV5-4 with TRBJ2-5, with D possibly matching TRBD2 (7 bases). The germline V gene encodes CDR1 SGHNT and CDR2 YYREEE (reference sequence). Trimming removed 9 bases from V and 2 bases from J, with 17 bases in between. This CDR3 has 14 amino acids. CDR3 sequence reads: CATKGGGWQETQYF. The CDR3 region has the DNA TGTGCCACTAAGGGGGGGGGTTGGCAAGAGACCCAGTACTTC.

The chain combines TRBV5-1 with TRBJ2-7, with 12 bases lining up with TRBD1. Trimming cost V 4 bases and J 5 bases; bases outside gene matches: 1. Germline CDR1 is SGHRS and CDR2 is YFSETQ. CDR3 length: 13 residues. CDR3 DNA: TGCGCCAGCAGCCGGGACAGGGGGCACGAGCAGTACTTC. It yields the protein CASSRDRGHEQYF.

This chain joins TRBV9 and TRBJ2-7, with 9 bases fitting TRBD1. Germline CDR1 is SGDLS and CDR2 is YYNGEE. CDR3 size: 16 residues. V shed 4 bases and J 0 bases; nucleotides not matched to a gene: 8. The DNA of the CDR3 is TGTGCCAGCAGCCCTTCACAGGGGGCCGGCTCCTACGAGCAGTACTTC. It is translated as CASSPSQGAGSYEQYF.

The chain uses TRBV9 and TRBJ2-3; possible D gene TRBD2, 6 bases. Germline loops: CDR1 SGDLS, CDR2 YYNGEE. The CDR3 is 16 residues long. The V end was cut by 1 base, the J end by 4 bases, with 16 bases between. CDR3 sequence: CASSVRGGSGPDTQYF. The CDR3 region has the DNA TGTGCCAGCAGCGTACGAGGAGGGAGTGGCCCAGATACGCAGTATTTT. The complete variable domain, with remaining parts taken from reference TRBV9 and TRBJ2-3, reads DSGVTQTPKHLITATGQRVTLRCSPRSGDLSVYWYQQSLDQGLQFLIQYYNGEERAKGNILERFSAQQFPDLHSELNLSSLELGDSALYFCASSVRGGSGPDTQYFGPGTRLTVL.

The rearrangement uses TRBV7-8 and TRBJ2-7; 14 positions match TRBD2. In germline, CDR1 is SGHVS, CDR2 FQNEAQ. This CDR3 has 18 amino acids. V shed 5 bases, J shed 5 bases, and the junction held 14 bases outside the gene matches. The CDR3 spells CASSLPGLAGAYGHEQYF. The CDR3 DNA sequence: TGTGCCAGCAGCCTGCCGGGACTAGCGGGAGCTTATGGCCACGAGCAGTACTTC.

This clone was recorded a few times. The chain recombines TRBV7-2 with TRBJ2-1, with a weak D call TRBD2 (5 bases). CDR1 is SGHTA and CDR2 is FQGNSA in the germline V gene. The CDR3 runs 15 residues. Trimming left V 5 bases short and J 0 bases short, with 11 bases between. CDR3 sequence (DNA): TGTGCCAGCAGCCCGGACTTATCCTCCTACAATGAGCAGTTCTTC. This translates into CASSPDLSSYNEQFF.

This CDR3 reads CASKQLLGPGELFF. CDR3 coding DNA: TGTGCCAGCAAACAATTGTTGGGCCCCGGGGAGCTGTTTTTT. V is TRBV11-1 and J is TRBJ2-2; D gene ambiguous. Trimming removed 7 bases from V and 6 bases from J, with 15 bases in between. This CDR3 comprises 14 residues. Germline CDR1 is SGHAT and CDR2 is FQDESV (reference sequence).

The J gene is TRBJ1-1, the V gene TRBV5-4; 12 bases map to TRBD1. The CDR3 is made up of 17 amino acids. Losses at the gene ends were 5 bases for V and 3 bases for J; bases not matched to a gene: 11. The germline V gene encodes CDR1 SGHNT and CDR2 YYREEE (reference sequence). The CDR3 DNA is TGTGCCAGCAGTACGGGACAGGGGGCGCGAAGGTACACTGAAGCTTTCTTT. Protein sequence: CASSTGQGARRYTEAFF.

The chain employs TRBV30 and TRBJ2-7; 11 bases align to TRBD1. V lost 3 bases, J lost 4 bases, and 8 bases stayed unmatched. From germline, CDR1 is GTSNPN and CDR2 SVGIG (reference sequence). The CDR3 consists of 15 residues. The chain's CDR3 is CAWRDTGTGGYEQYF. The CDR3 DNA is TGTGCCTGGAGGGACACCGGGACAGGGGGGTACGAGCAGTACTTC.

This chain connects TRBV5-1 to TRBJ1-3; the D gene is possibly TRBD1 (6 bases). V lost 3 bases and J lost 4, with 20 bases in between. Germline V CDR1 and CDR2: SGHRS, YFSETQ. This CDR3 spans 17 amino acids. CDR3 residues: CASSYTGTSYAGNTIYF. The CDR3 region has the DNA TGCGCCAGCAGCTATACCGGGACAAGTTACGCCGGAAACACCATATATTTT.

This clone was detected a few times. The chain has TRBV6-1 and TRBJ2-7; a weak D match, TRBD1 (5 bases). The CDR3 covers 14 residues. V lost 5 bases and J 0 bases, leaving 11 bases between the germline ends. Looked up from germline, CDR1 is MNHNS and CDR2 is SASEGT. The CDR3 bases are TGTGCCAGCAGTAGGGGAAGGAGCTCCTACGAGCAGTACTTC. Translating gives CASSRGRSSYEQYF.

The chain combines TRBV27 with TRBJ2-2; D might be TRBD2 (6 bases). Germline values: CDR1 MNHEY, CDR2 SMNVEV (reference sequence). The CDR3 loop spans 15 amino acids. The V and J ends lost 4 bases and 6 bases respectively, with 15 bases between them. CDR3 sequence reads: CASSSGPAGAGELFF. The CDR3 DNA is TGTGCCAGCAGTTCAGGACCAGCGGGCGCCGGGGAGCTGTTTTTT.

The V gene is TRBV18, the J gene TRBJ2-7; D not certain. The V and J ends lost 2 bases and 4 bases respectively, with 9 bases between them. Germline V gene sequence: CDR1 KGHSH, CDR2 LQKENI. The length of the CDR3 is 13 residues. This CDR3 is CASSPFSNYEQYF. CDR3 bases: TGTGCCAGCTCACCATTTTCCAATTACGAGCAGTACTTC.

The rearrangement links TRBV29-1 to TRBJ2-5; D is unresolved. CDR1 and CDR2 from the germline V gene are SQVTM and ANQGSEA. This CDR3 comprises 13 residues. V was clipped by 4 bases and J by 1 base, with 10 bases between them. CDR3 nucleotides: TGCAGCGTTGGGTCTACCCTCCAAGAGACCCAGTACTTC. Amino acids: CSVGSTLQETQYF.

The V gene is TRBV5-1, the J gene TRBJ2-7; tentatively, D is TRBD2 (6 bases). The CDR3 is made up of 15 amino acids. Between the trimmed V and J ends, which lost 5 bases and 0 bases, there was a span of 15 bases. Germline V lookup: CDR1 SGHRS, CDR2 YFSETQ. The CDR3 DNA sequence: TGCGCCAGCAGTTTGAGCGGGCAACCCTCCTACGAGCAGTACTTC. As protein: CASSLSGQPSYEQYF.

The genes are TRBV7-2 and TRBJ1-1; 7 bases fit TRBD1. This CDR3 is built from 15 residues. J gave up 0 bases and V 1 base, and 2 bases lay outside the gene matches. Germline loops: CDR1 SGHTA, CDR2 FQGNSA. The CDR3 spells CASSLGQGMNTEAFF. The CDR3 bases are TGTGCCAGCAGCTTAGGACAGGGAATGAACACTGAAGCTTTCTTT.

The gene calls are TRBV11-2 and TRBJ2-2, with D perhaps TRBD2 (6 bases). CDR1 SGHAT and CDR2 FQNNGV come from the germline V gene. CDR3 length: 15 amino acids. V lost 1 base to trimming and J lost 5 bases, with 11 bases between them. CDR3: CASSLVPGRTGELFF. The CDR3, as DNA: TGTGCCAGCAGCTTAGTCCCAGGGAGGACCGGGGAGCTGTTTTTT.

The J gene is TRBJ1-1, the V gene TRBV2; 9 bases agree with TRBD1. Germline lookup yields CDR1 SNHLY and CDR2 FYNNEI. There are 14 residues in the CDR3. Trimming cost V 7 bases and J 1 base; bases outside gene matches: 4. The CDR3 region is CASNRDRANTEAFF. For the CDR3, the DNA is TGTGCCAGCAACCGGGACAGGGCGAACACTGAAGCTTTCTTT.

This clone was counted only a few times. The J gene is TRBJ1-4, the V gene TRBV18; the match to TRBD1 covers 7 bases. Trimming removed 5 bases from V and 6 bases from J; junction bases left unmatched: 9. The germline CDR1 and CDR2 sequences are KGHSH and LQKENI. The CDR3 spans 15 residues. This CDR3 is CASSSRQGSDEKLFF. CDR3 in DNA: TGTGCCAGCTCATCTCGACAGGGAAGCGATGAAAAACTGTTTTTT.

Turning to this clone: Other DNA sequences from this sample encode an identical CDR3 as well. The V and J genes are TRBV18 and TRBJ2-7; possible D gene TRBD1, 5 bases. Looked up from germline, CDR1 is KGHSH and CDR2 is LQKENI. The V end lost 1 base, the J end lost 1 base, and 8 bases lay between the germline ends. The CDR3 loop spans 14 amino acids. The CDR3 DNA reads TGTGCCAGCTCACCACAGGGGTTATCCTACGAGCAGTACTTC. It specifies CASSPQGLSYEQYF.

This rearrangement joins TRBV30 to TRBJ1-6; a weak D match, TRBD1 (6 bases). The CDR3 has 14 residues. The ends were cut back, 5 bases at V and 9 bases at J, with 17 bases in the middle. Germline loops: CDR1 GTSNPN, CDR2 SVGIG (reference sequence). In nucleotides, the CDR3 is TGTGCCTGGTCAACAGGGAGCGGGGGTTCACCCCTCCACTTT. Protein product: CAWSTGSGGSPLHF.

V is TRBV19 and J is TRBJ2-1, with TRBD2 identical over 10 bases. Germline CDR1 and CDR2: LNHDA and SQIVND (reference sequence). This CDR3 is 13 amino acids long. J gave up 6 bases and V 5 bases, and 1 base lay outside the gene matches. Here the CDR3 reads CASSSSGGNEQFF. The CDR3 DNA sequence: TGTGCCAGTAGTTCTAGCGGGGGCAATGAGCAGTTCTTC.

The rearrangement uses TRBV6-5 and TRBJ1-1; 7 bases are shared with TRBD1. The CDR3 has 16 residues. V lost 0 bases to trimming and J lost 1 base; unmatched junction nucleotides: 5. From germline, CDR1 is MNHEY and CDR2 SVGAGI. The chain's CDR3 is CASSYSRGRRNTEAFF. The DNA for the CDR3 is TGTGCCAGCAGTTACTCGAGGGGGCGAAGGAACACTGAAGCTTTCTTT.

The rearrangement links TRBV27 to TRBJ1-2, with a weak D call TRBD1 (5 bases). This CDR3 has 17 amino acids. CDR1 and CDR2 from the germline V gene are MNHEY and SMNVEV (reference sequence). Trimming stripped 0 bases from V and 4 bases from J, with 18 bases between. CDR3 region: CASSLSAVAGSVYGYTF. CDR3 nucleotide sequence: TGTGCCAGCAGTTTATCGGCTGTGGCAGGGTCCGTCTATGGCTACACCTTC.

This clone was observed a handful of times. DNA of the CDR3: TGTGCCTGGAGTGTAGGTGGGAGGGCCATCGTCGGGGAGCTGTTTTTT. Protein sequence: CAWSVGGRAIVGELFF. The chain employs TRBV30 and TRBJ2-2; 7 bases match TRBD2. CDR1 and CDR2 (germline): GTSNPN, SVGIG (reference sequence). The CDR3 runs 16 residues. V lost 0 bases to trimming and J lost 7 bases; unmatched junction nucleotides: 11.

The gene calls are TRBV28 and TRBJ1-2; D ambiguous. The CDR3 length is 14 residues. V lost 2 bases, J lost 0 bases, and 7 bases lay in between. Germline loops: CDR1 MDHEN, CDR2 SYDVKM. CDR3 in amino acids: CASSLKSTNYGYTF. CDR3 coding DNA: TGTGCCAGCAGTTTAAAATCTACTAACTATGGCTACACCTTC.

Comment on this clone: The junction departs from germline at one end; a sequencing error may be responsible. The rearrangement links TRBV7-7 to TRBJ2-5; no firm D call. The CDR3 has 13 residues. CDR1 SSHAT and CDR2 FNYEAQ come from the germline V gene (reference sequence). The CDR3 DNA reads as TGTGCTAGCAGCTTAGGCCGGCAAGAGACCCAGTACTTC. Protein product: CASSLGRQETQYF.

V gene TRBV2 combines with J gene TRBJ2-1, with TRBD1 matching 7 bases. The V gene's germline CDR1 is SNHLY and CDR2 FYNNEI. Trimming cost V 6 bases and J 8 bases; bases outside gene matches: 10. The CDR3 length is 14 residues. CDR3 bases: TGTGCCAGCAGCCAGGACAGGATCTCTGATGAGCAGTTCTTC. This translates into CASSQDRISDEQFF.

This clone was counted only a few times. V gene TRBV28 combines with J gene TRBJ1-3; D remains unclear. The germline gives CDR1 MDHEN, CDR2 SYDVKM. The length of the CDR3 is 17 residues. Trimming removed 5 bases at V and 4 bases at J, with 21 bases between. The CDR3: CASSPGGGVHSGNTIYF. The CDR3 DNA sequence: TGTGCCAGCAGTCCAGGAGGCGGAGTACACTCCGGAAACACCATATATTTT.